Presented here are 10 T cell receptor beta chains from one specimen sequenced in a study of T-cell memory formation after mild COVID-19. TCRdb reprocessed the 5' RACE reads with MiXCR, giving one entry per CDR3 protein. Among 90,000 to 130,000 distinct CDR3 sequences listed, 18% were seen once. Sequencing was done on a sample of PBMCs or a T cell subset sorted from them (not recorded which). Receptors originate from a man aged 18 to 30 who had mild COVID-19 (a few samples of this study predate the infection). Cell type and time point are not known.

There are a few counts of this clonotype. The chain employs TRBV12-3 or TRBV12-4 and TRBJ1-1; D unclear. V was shortened by 6 bases and J by 11 bases, with 19 bases between the two germline ends. The CDR3 contains 13 residues. DNA for the CDR3: TGTGCCAGCAGCGAACCACCGGGTGGTTGGGCTTTCTTT. Its translation: CASSEPPGGWAFF.

This clonotype appeared a few times. The rearrangement links TRBV5-1 to TRBJ2-7; the match to TRBD2 covers 7 bases. The J segment lost 0 bases and the V segment lost 4 bases, leaving 10 bases of the junction unmatched. Germline V gene sequence: CDR1 SGHRS, CDR2 YFSETQ. The CDR3 length is 16 residues. CDR3 protein: CASSTGASGASYEQYV. CDR3 DNA: TGCGCCAGCAGCACTGGGGCCAGCGGGGCCTCCTACGAGCAGTACGTC.

The V gene is TRBV3-1, the J gene TRBJ2-3; unclear D gene. Germline CDR1 and CDR2: LGHDT and YNNKEL (reference sequence). The CDR3 runs 15 residues. The V end lost 0 bases, the J end lost 4 bases, and 11 bases lay between the germline ends. The CDR3 loop reads CASSQDLARADTQYF. DNA for the CDR3: TGTGCCAGCAGCCAAGATCTGGCTAGGGCAGATACGCAGTATTTT.

CDR3 coding DNA: TGTGCCAGCAGCTTAAGGTCCGGGACAGATAATTCACCCCTCCACTTT. Its translation: CASSLRSGTDNSPLHF. J is TRBJ1-6 and V is TRBV7-3; 7 bases match TRBD1. V trimming: 1 base; J trimming: 5 bases; junction bases outside the gene matches: 5. The CDR3 contains 16 residues. Germline V lookup: CDR1 SGHTA, CDR2 FQGTGA.

This clonotype was seen only a few times. The chain couples TRBV9 to TRBJ2-5; 8 nucleotides agree with TRBD2. This CDR3 is 14 amino acids long. CDR1 and CDR2 from the germline V gene are SGDLS and YYNGEE. V gave up 1 base and J gave up 4 bases; unmatched junction bases: 3. The DNA for the CDR3 is TGTGCCAGCAGCGTACGGGGGGGCGGAGAGACCCAGTACTTC. Protein sequence: CASSVRGGGETQYF.

The V and J genes are TRBV10-3 and TRBJ2-7, with D tentatively TRBD2 (7 bases). This CDR3 comprises 15 residues. Trimming stripped 3 bases from V and 4 bases from J, with 16 bases between. Per germline, CDR1 ENHRY and CDR2 SYGVKD. The CDR3 here is CAISEGSGGVYEQYF. CDR3 sequence (DNA): TGTGCCATCAGTGAAGGTTCGGGGGGCGTTTACGAGCAGTACTTC.

This clonotype occurred once. The chain has TRBV20-1 and TRBJ2-5, with D unresolved. V lost 2 bases and J 1 base, leaving 5 bases between the germline ends. This CDR3 contains 12 residues. Germline CDR1 reads DFQATT; CDR2 reads SNEGSKA (reference sequence). The CDR3 region is CSARPTQETQYF. DNA for the CDR3: TGCAGTGCTAGACCAACCCAAGAGACCCAGTACTTC.

The genes are TRBV7-7 and TRBJ2-5; 9 nucleotides agree with TRBD2. Germline CDR1 reads SSHAT; CDR2 reads FNYEAQ (reference sequence). This CDR3 region has 17 residues. Germline trimming cut 2 bases from V and 4 bases from J; bases unmatched to any gene: 11. The CDR3 DNA is TGTGCCAGCAGCTTATCGCCAGCGGGGGGTCGGGGAGAGACCCAGTACTTC. Translating it yields CASSLSPAGGRGETQYF.

This clonotype turned up a few times. This chain joins TRBV7-2 and TRBJ2-5; 8 bases map to TRBD2. The CDR3 loop spans 14 amino acids. The ends lost 5 bases at V and 5 bases at J; junction bases unmatched: 7. Germline V gives CDR1 SGHTA, CDR2 FQGNSA. CDR3: CASSRGGSGETQYF. Here the CDR3 DNA reads TGTGCCAGCAGCCGGGGGGGGTCAGGGGAGACCCAGTACTTC. The whole variable domain, filled in from reference TRBV7-2 and TRBJ2-5, reads GAGVSQSPSNKVTEKGKDVELRCDPISGHTALYWYRQSLGQGLEFLIYFQGNSAPDKSGLPSDRFSAERTGGSVSTLTIQRTQQEDSAVYLCASSRGGSGETQYFGPGTRLLVL.

This rearrangement joins TRBV12-3 or TRBV12-4 to TRBJ2-2, with 7 bases identical to TRBD1. The CDR3 totals 14 residues. The junction had 12 bases not matched to a gene; V was cut back by 8 bases and J by 9 bases. The CDR3 nucleotides are TGTGCCAGCGACGGGACAGCTGTTTACCGGGAGCTGTTTTTT. Translating gives CASDGTAVYRELFF.